Below, 2 T cell receptor beta chains from the same sample are listed, as sequenced in a study of blood T cell repertoires in COVID-19. The data were produced by immunoSEQ multiplex PCR, yet TCRdb's version contains in-frame clones alone and is incomplete. Of about 180,000 clones detected, approximately 87% appear once; the ten largest clones hold approximately 12%. Sequencing was done on a sample of peripheral blood. The receptor source for this set is a woman between 65 and 79 years old with COVID-19, enrolled during active disease.

The V call is TRBV4-3, the J call TRBJ2-1, with TRBD2 matching over 11 bases. The germline gives CDR1 LGHNA, CDR2 YSLEER. The CDR3 length is 15 residues. The junction had 4 bases not matched to a gene; V was cut back by 5 bases and J by 4 bases. The CDR3 DNA sequence: TGCGCCAGCAGCTCCGGGACTAGCGGATACAATGAGCAGTTCTTC. Amino acids: CASSSGTSGYNEQFF.

In this sample, this clone turned up a few times. This chain links TRBV7-9 with TRBJ1-2; TRBD1 aligns across 12 bases. After removal of 8 bases from V and 6 bases from J, the junction contained 10 bases not matched to a gene. Germline V CDR1 and CDR2: SEHNR, FQNEAQ (reference sequence). The CDR3 covers 15 residues. The CDR3 is CASDKLGTGGDGYTF. Here the CDR3 DNA reads TGTGCCAGCGATAAACTAGGGACAGGGGGCGATGGCTACACCTTC.